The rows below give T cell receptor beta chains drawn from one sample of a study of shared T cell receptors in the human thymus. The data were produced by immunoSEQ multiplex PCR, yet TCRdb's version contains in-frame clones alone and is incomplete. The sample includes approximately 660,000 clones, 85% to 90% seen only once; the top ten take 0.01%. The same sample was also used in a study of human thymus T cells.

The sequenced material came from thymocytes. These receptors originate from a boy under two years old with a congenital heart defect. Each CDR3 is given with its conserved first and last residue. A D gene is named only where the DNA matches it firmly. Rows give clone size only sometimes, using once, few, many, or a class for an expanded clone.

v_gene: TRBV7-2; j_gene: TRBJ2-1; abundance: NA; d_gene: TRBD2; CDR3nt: TGTGCCAGCAGCTCCCCGGGACTACCGAACAATGAGCAGTTCTTC; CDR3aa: CASSSPGLPNNEQFF
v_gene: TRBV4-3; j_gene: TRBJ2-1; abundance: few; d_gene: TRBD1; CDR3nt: TGCGCCAGCAGCCACGACAGGGAGTCCTACAATGAGCAGTTCTTC; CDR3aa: CASSHDRESYNEQFF
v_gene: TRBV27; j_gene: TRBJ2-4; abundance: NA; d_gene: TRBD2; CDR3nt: TGTGCCAGCAGGGCCTTAGGGGTAGCGGGGAGAGCCATGGGATTAGCCAAAAACATTCAGTACTTC; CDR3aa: CASRALGVAGRAMGLAKNIQYF
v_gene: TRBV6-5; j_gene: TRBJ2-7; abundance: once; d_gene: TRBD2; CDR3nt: TGTGCCAGCAGTCCTAGCGGGAGGATCTCGTACGAGCAGTACTTC; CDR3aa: CASSPSGRISYEQYF
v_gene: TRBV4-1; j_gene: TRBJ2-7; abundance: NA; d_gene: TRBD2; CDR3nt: TGCGCCAGCAGCCAACTTCAGATCAGCGGGAGGGCCGCCGAGCAGTACTTC; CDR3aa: CASSQLQISGRAAEQYF
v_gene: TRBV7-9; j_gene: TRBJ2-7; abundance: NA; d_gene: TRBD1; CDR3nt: TGTGCCAGCAGCTTAGGGACAGGGAACTACGAGCAGTACTTC; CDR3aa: CASSLGTGNYEQYF
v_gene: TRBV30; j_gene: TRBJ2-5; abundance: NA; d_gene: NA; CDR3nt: TGTGCCGAACGGGGGGAGGGGGGAGAGACCCAGTACTTC; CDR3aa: CAERGEGGETQYF
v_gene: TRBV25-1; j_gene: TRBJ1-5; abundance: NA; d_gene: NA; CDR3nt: TGTGCCAGCAGTAACCGGGACACTAATCAGCCCCAGCATTTT; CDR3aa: CASSNRDTNQPQHF
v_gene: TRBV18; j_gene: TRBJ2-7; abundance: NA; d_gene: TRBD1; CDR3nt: TGTGCCAGCTCACCGTTCCGGGACAGGGGACACGAGCAGTACTTC; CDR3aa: CASSPFRDRGHEQYF
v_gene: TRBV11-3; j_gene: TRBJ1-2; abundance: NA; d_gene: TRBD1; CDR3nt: TGTGCCAGCAGCTTAAGTAGGGGGACAGGGCCCAATGGCTACACCTTC; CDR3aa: CASSLSRGTGPNGYTF
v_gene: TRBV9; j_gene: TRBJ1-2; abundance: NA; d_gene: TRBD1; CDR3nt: TGTGCCAGCAGCGCTCTCGTGACAGGGGGCAGTTATGGCTACACCTTC; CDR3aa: CASSALVTGGSYGYTF
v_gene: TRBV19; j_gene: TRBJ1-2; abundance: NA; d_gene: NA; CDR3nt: TGTGCCAGTAGATGGACACCCTATGGCTATACCTTC; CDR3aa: CASRWTPYGYTF
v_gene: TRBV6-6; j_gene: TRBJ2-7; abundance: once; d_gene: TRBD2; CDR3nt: TGTGCCAGCACCAACAGAGGCCTAGCGGAATCCTACGAGCAGTACTTC; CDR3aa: CASTNRGLAESYEQYF
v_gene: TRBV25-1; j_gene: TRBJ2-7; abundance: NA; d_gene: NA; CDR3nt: TGTGCCAGCAGTGAACTAGCGACCCCCTACGAGCAGTACTTC; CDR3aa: CASSELATPYEQYF
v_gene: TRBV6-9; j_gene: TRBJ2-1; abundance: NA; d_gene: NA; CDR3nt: TGTGCCAGCAGTTATTCCTCTAGCCTCCGCAATGAGCAGTTCTTC; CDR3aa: CASSYSSSLRNEQFF
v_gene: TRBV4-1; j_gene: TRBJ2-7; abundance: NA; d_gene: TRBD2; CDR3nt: TGCGCCAGCAGCCAGTGCCCGGGACTAGCGGGAGAATGCGAGCAGTACTTC; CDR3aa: CASSQCPGLAGECEQYF
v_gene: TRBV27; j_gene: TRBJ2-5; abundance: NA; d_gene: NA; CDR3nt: TGTGCCAGCAGTTTATCGGGCCTAGCGAAAGAGACCCAGTACTTC; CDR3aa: CASSLSGLAKETQYF
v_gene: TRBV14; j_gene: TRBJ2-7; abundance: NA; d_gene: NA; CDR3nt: TGTGCCAGCAGCGCCCTCACAGGGACCCACGAGCAGTACTTC; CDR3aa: CASSALTGTHEQYF
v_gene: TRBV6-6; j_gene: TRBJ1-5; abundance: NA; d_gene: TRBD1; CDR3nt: TGTGCCAGCAGTTACCGACAGGGTTTCAATCAGCCCCAGCATTTT; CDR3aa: CASSYRQGFNQPQHF
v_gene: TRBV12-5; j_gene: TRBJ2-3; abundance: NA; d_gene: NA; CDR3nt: TGTGCTAGTGGTTTGGTACGGGGGAATAGCACAGATACGCAGTATTTT; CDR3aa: CASGLVRGNSTDTQYF
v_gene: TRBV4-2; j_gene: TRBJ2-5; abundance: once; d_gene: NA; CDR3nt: TGTGCCAGCAGCCAAGATCCCCGGGAGACCCAGTACTTC; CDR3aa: CASSQDPRETQYF
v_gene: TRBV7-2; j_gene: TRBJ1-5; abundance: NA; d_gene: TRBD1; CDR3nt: TGTGCCAGCAGTCCTCAACTCGGACAGGGGAATCAGCCCCAGCATTTT; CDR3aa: CASSPQLGQGNQPQHF
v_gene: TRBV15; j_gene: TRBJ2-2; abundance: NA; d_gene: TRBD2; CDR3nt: TGTGCCACCAGCAGAGACGCGGAGCGGGAGGGACGGACCGGGGAGCTGTTTTTT; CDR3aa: CATSRDAEREGRTGELFF
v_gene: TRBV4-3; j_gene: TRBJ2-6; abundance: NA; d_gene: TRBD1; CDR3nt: TGCGCCAGCAGCCAAGAGAGGAGGACAGGATCCTCTGGGGCCAACGTCCTGACTTTC; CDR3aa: CASSQERRTGSSGANVLTF
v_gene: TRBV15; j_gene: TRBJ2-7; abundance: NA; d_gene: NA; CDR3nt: TGTGCCACCAGCAGACCCCCGAGGGGGGAGGGCCCCAAATACGTGGAGCAGTACTTC; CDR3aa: CATSRPPRGEGPKYVEQYF
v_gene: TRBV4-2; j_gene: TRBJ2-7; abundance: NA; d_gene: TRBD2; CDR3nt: TGTGCCAGCAGCCAACGGGCGGGAGGGCCTTGGGAGCAGTACTTC; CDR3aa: CASSQRAGGPWEQYF
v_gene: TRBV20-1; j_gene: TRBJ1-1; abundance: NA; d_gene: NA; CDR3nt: TGCAGTGCTCCCAGGGATACTGAAGCTTTCTTT; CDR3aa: CSAPRDTEAFF
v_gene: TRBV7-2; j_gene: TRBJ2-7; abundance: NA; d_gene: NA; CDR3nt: TGTGCCAGCAGCCAAAACTCCAGCGGACCCCCCCCGGAGCAGTACTTC; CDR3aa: CASSQNSSGPPPEQYF
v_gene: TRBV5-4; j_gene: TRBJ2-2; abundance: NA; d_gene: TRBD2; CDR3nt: TGTGCCAGCAGCTTGGTCTTGTCTAGCGGGGGCACCGGGGAGCTGTTTTTT; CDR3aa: CASSLVLSSGGTGELFF
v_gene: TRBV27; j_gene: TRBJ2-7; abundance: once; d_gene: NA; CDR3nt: TGTGCCAGCAGTTTAGGGGCCAGGTCCGACCAGTACTTC; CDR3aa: CASSLGARSDQYF
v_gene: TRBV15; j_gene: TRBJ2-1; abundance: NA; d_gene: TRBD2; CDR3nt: TGTGCCACCAGCAGACTACCCCGGGCAGGGAATAAGCGGGAGAGGGGCAATGAGCAGTTCTTC; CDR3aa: CATSRLPRAGNKRERGNEQFF
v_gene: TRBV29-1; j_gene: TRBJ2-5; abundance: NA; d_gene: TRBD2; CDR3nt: TGCAGCGTCTTAGCGGGAGGGCGGGAGACCCAGTACTTC; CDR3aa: CSVLAGGRETQYF
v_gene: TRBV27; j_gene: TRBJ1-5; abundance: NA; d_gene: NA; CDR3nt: TGTGCCAGCGGGTTCTCGCCCCCCCTCGACAGGAGGAATCAGCCCCAGCATTTT; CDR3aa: CASGFSPPLDRRNQPQHF
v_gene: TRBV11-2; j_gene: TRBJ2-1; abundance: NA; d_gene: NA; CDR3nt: TGTGCCAGCAGCTTAGGATCGGGGTTAGGGAATGAGCAGTTCTTC; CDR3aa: CASSLGSGLGNEQFF
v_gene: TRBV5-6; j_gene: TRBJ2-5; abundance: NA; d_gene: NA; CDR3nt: TGTGCCAGCAGCCCGGGGGGCAGTCTGTTGGAGACCCAGTACTTC; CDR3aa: CASSPGGSLLETQYF
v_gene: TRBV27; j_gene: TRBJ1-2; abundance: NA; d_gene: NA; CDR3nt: TGTGCCAGCAGTTCAAGCGGAGGGTATGGCTACACCTTC; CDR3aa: CASSSSGGYGYTF
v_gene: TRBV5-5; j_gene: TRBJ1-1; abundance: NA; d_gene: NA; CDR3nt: TGTGCCAGCAGTTGTCCCGGGAGGGAAGGGGTGAACACTGAAGCTTTCTTT; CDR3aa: CASSCPGREGVNTEAFF
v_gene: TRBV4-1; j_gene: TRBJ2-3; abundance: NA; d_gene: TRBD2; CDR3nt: TGCGCCAGCAGCCAAGATCGGCCGGGAGGGAGCACAGATACGCAGTATTTT; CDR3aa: CASSQDRPGGSTDTQYF
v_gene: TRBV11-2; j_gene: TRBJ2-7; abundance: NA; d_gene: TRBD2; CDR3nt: TGTGCCAGCAGCCCGGGGACGGACAGTAGAGCGGGAGGCCCCTACGAGCAGTACTTC; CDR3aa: CASSPGTDSRAGGPYEQYF
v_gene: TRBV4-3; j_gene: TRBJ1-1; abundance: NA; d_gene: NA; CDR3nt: TGCGCCAGCAGCCAAGGCAGGGGTAAGAACACTGAAGCTTTCTTT; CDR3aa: CASSQGRGKNTEAFF
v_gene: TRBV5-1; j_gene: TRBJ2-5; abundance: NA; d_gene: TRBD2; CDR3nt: TGCGCCAGCGCTACCGGGGGCGGGAGGGCCGCCCGAGAGACCCAGTACTTC; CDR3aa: CASATGGGRAARETQYF
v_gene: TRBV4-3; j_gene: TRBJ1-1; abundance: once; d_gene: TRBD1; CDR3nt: TGCGCCAGCAGCCAAAGGGTTAGGACAGGGGAAGCTTTCTTT; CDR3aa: CASSQRVRTGEAFF
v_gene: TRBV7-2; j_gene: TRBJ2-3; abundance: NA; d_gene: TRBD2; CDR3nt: TGTGCCAGCAGCTTTACGGGACTAGCGGGCACAGATACGCAGTATTTT; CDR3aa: CASSFTGLAGTDTQYF
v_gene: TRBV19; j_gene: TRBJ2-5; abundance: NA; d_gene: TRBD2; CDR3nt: TGTGCCAGTAGTATAGTAGCGCTAGCGGGACATAAAGAGACCCAGTACTTC; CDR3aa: CASSIVALAGHKETQYF
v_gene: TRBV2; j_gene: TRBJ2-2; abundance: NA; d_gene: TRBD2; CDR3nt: TGTGCCAGCAGTGAAGGGTTAGCGGGACCCGGAGGAGGCGGGGAGCTGTTTTTT; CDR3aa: CASSEGLAGPGGGGELFF
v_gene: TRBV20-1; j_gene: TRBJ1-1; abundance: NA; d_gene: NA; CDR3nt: TGCAGTGCTGACCCGCTTGTGGGCGCTTTCTTT; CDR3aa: CSADPLVGAFF
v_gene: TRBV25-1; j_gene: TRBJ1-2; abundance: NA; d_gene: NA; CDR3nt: TGTGCCAGCAGTGGGTCCGACAGGAACTATGGCTACACCTTC; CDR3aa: CASSGSDRNYGYTF
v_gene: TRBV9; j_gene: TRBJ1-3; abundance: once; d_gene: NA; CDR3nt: TGTGCCAGCAGCGTCGAGGGCAGTTCAGGAAACACCATATATTTT; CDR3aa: CASSVEGSSGNTIYF
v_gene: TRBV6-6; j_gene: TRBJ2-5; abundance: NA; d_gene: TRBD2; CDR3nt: TGTGCCAGCAGGCAGCGGGAGGCGACCCAGTACTTC; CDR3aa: CASRQREATQYF